This TCR beta chain emerged from a study of blood T cell repertoires in COVID-19. At the level of the study: Spain, Italy and the United States supplied samples that represented acute and convalescent COVID-19. T cells, B-cell-depleted T cells, or PBMCs provided the cDNA or gDNA that served as material.

V was cut by 2 bases and J by 7 bases, with 12 bases left in between. The CDR3 spans 14 residues. Germline V gene lookup returns CDR1 MNHEY and CDR2 SVGAGI. This clone was seen more than once but under ten times. Profiling relied on immunoSEQ multiplex PCR, and the TCRdb table lists in-frame clones only, not all of them. Of under 350,000 clones in the sample, more than 75% were seen once. Self-reported history from a screening survey and questionnaire set each donor's cohort. Two negative PCRs, clearance, or symptom resolution characterized the recovered Cohort 3 donors. The chain carries TRBV6-5 and TRBJ1-3; no clear D. The source of this sequence is a woman in her late teens or twenties who had recovered from COVID-19. The sample taken for sequencing was PBMCs or T cells enriched from blood (not recorded which). In DNA form, the CDR3 reads TGTGCCAGCAGTTACGATGAGATCGGGAACACCATATATTTT. Amino acid sequence: CASSYDEIGNTIYF.